These T cell receptor beta chains were read from a single sample in a study of OX40 agonist ivuxolimab in advanced cancers. Produced via immunoSEQ multiplex PCR; TCRdb's table is partial and in-frame only. The data hold tens of thousands of clones, with roughly 83% observed a single time. The sample here was CD4+ or CD8+ T cells sorted from blood, taken in a trial of the OX40 agonist ivuxolimab. These TCRs come from an adult with an advanced solid tumor such as melanoma, head and neck, liver or kidney cancer. CDR3s include the opening cysteine and the closing phenylalanine or tryptophan. The D gene is left open where the match is weak. Where a row states a size, it is once, few, many or the class of an expanded clone; other rows omit it.

12 | . | . | TRBJ1-1 | TRBV10-2 | TGCGCCAGCACCGCTTCGAACACTGAAGCTTTCTTT | CASTASNTEAFF
16 | . | TRBD2 | TRBJ2-5 | TRBV7-2 | TGTGCCAGCAGCGTTAGCGGGGGGGCCTACCAAGAGACCCAGTACTTC | CASSVSGGAYQETQYF
10 | . | . | TRBJ2-7 | TRBV7-8 | TGTGCCACAGGGACTTACGAGCAGTACTTC | CATGTYEQYF
14 | . | . | TRBJ2-2 | TRBV7-6 | TGTGCCAGCAGCACCGGACGGGGCACCGGGGAGCTGTTTTTT | CASSTGRGTGELFF
15 | . | . | TRBJ2-1 | TRBV6-5 | TGTGCCAGCAGACGAACTCCGGGATTTCTTAATGAGCAGTTCTTC | CASRRTPGFLNEQFF
17 | . | . | TRBJ1-5 | TRBV4-3 | TGCGCCAGCAGCCAAGATCGTGGGGTAGGGTACGGTCAGCCCCAGCATTTT | CASSQDRGVGYGQPQHF
14 | . | . | TRBJ2-5 | TRBV28 | TGTGCCAGCAGTTCTCCCCCCCTCCAAGAGACCCAGTACTTC | CASSSPPLQETQYF
14 | . | . | TRBJ2-3 | TRBV5-1 | TGCGCCAGCAGCTACTCGGATGGCACAGATACGCAGTATTTT | CASSYSDGTDTQYF
12 | . | . | TRBJ1-1 | TRBV2 | TGTGCCACCCAACAGGTGAACACTGAAGCTTTCTTT | CATQQVNTEAFF
15 | . | . | TRBJ2-7 | TRBV7-3 | TGTGCCAGCAGCCTTGGTCCGGGGGAGAACTACGAGCAGTACTTC | CASSLGPGENYEQYF
14 | . | . | TRBJ1-5 | TRBV19 | TGTGCCAGTAGTATCGGGTGGGGCCCGCAGCCCCAGCATTTT | CASSIGWGPQPQHF
14 | once | TRBD2 | TRBJ2-2 | TRBV11-3 | TGTGCCAGCAGCAGCGGACTAGCCGGCGGGGAGCTGTTTTTT | CASSSGLAGGELFF
15 | . | TRBD1 | TRBJ2-1 | TRBV4-3 | TGCGCCAGCAGCCCCGACAGGGGGCTATACAATGAGCAGTTCTTC | CASSPDRGLYNEQFF
13 | few | . | TRBJ2-7 | TRBV6-1 | TGTGCCAGCAGTGACAGGGGGGGCTACGAGCAGTACTTC | CASSDRGGYEQYF
18 | . | . | TRBJ2-2 | TRBV7-3 | TGTGCCAGCAGCTCCTCTCCCGTGGGGGGCGGGGACACCGGGGAGCTGTTTTTT | CASSSSPVGGGDTGELFF
16 | . | . | TRBJ2-3 | TRBV19 | TGTGCCAGTAGTGCCTACAGGTTTACTAGCACAGATACGCAGTATTTT | CASSAYRFTSTDTQYF
15 | once | TRBD2 | TRBJ2-1 | TRBV5-1 | TGCGCCAGCAGCGCTGGACTAGCGGGGGTGGATGAGCAGTTCTTC | CASSAGLAGVDEQFF
14 | once | . | TRBJ2-6 | TRBV18 | TGTGCCAGCTCACCAGGGACTGGGGCCAACGTCCTGACTTTC | CASSPGTGANVLTF
17 | . | TRBD1 | TRBJ2-3 | TRBV7-7 | TGTGCTAGCAGCTTCGCCCTCAGGACAGGGAAAACAGATACGCAGTATTTT | CASSFALRTGKTDTQYF
15 | . | TRBD1 | TRBJ1-6 | TRBV19 | TGTGCCAGTAGTATGAACAGGGGGGACAATTCACCCCTCCACTTT | CASSMNRGDNSPLHF
12 | . | . | TRBJ1-1 | TRBV19 | TGTGCCAGCTTCGACAGAAACACTGAAGCTTTCTTT | CASFDRNTEAFF
15 | few | TRBD1 | TRBJ2-1 | TRBV5-1 | TGCGCCAGCAGCTGGGGGCCGGGACAGGGCAATGAGCAGTTCTTC | CASSWGPGQGNEQFF
18 | once | . | TRBJ2-7 | TRBV6-1 | TGTGCCAGCAGTGAAGGGTTGGGTGGCTTACCCCCCTACTACGAGCAGTACTTC | CASSEGLGGLPPYYEQYF
18 | . | TRBD2 | TRBJ2-5 | TRBV11-3 | TGTGCCAGCAGCTTAGAGGGCGGGAGGTGGGGGGCTCAAGAGACCCAGTACTTC | CASSLEGGRWGAQETQYF
18 | . | TRBD2 | TRBJ2-2 | TRBV27 | TGTGCCAGCAGTCCCTCCCGGGGGAGGGGAGGTCACACCGGGGAGCTGTTTTTT | CASSPSRGRGGHTGELFF
16 | . | . | TRBJ2-3 | TRBV7-2 | TGTGCCAGCAGCTTAGCGGGGGTTTCTAGCACAGATACGCAGTATTTT | CASSLAGVSSTDTQYF
18 | once | . | TRBJ2-7 | TRBV27 | TGTGCCAGCAGTTTATCAGGACGGATCGGGACGGTAACCTACGAGCAGTACTTC | CASSLSGRIGTVTYEQYF
11 | . | . | TRBJ1-1 | TRBV28 | TGTGCCAGCAGTTTAGAGGGTGAAGCTTTCTTT | CASSLEGEAFF
14 | once | TRBD1 | TRBJ1-3 | TRBV7-9 | TGTGCCAGCAGGCCTCAGGGGGCGGGAAACACCATATATTTT | CASRPQGAGNTIYF
15 | . | . | TRBJ1-5 | TRBV23-1 | TGCGCCAGCAGTCATCCCCGACAGAGCAATCAGCCCCAGCATTTT | CASSHPRQSNQPQHF
18 | . | . | TRBJ1-1 | TRBV9 | TGTGCCAGCAGCGCCACCCCAGGTTCGAGGTTCACGAACACTGAAGCTTTCTTT | CASSATPGSRFTNTEAFF
14 | few | . | TRBJ1-2 | TRBV5-6 | TGTGCCAGCAGCAGGGGAGCTCCCATCGATGGCTACACCTTC | CASSRGAPIDGYTF
15 | once | . | TRBJ2-7 | TRBV5-4 | TGTGCCAGCAATCTCGGGACCCCAGGCGCCTACGAGCAGTACTTC | CASNLGTPGAYEQYF
11 | . | . | TRBJ2-2 | TRBV30 | TGTGCCTGGAGGGTATCCGGGGAGCTGTTTTTT | CAWRVSGELFF
11 | . | . | TRBJ2-5 | TRBV7-9 | TGTGCCAGCAGCAGAGGAGAGACCCAGTACTTC | CASSRGETQYF
14 | . | . | TRBJ2-5 | TRBV5-1 | TGCGCCAGCAACCAGGCGGCGGGGCTTAAGACCCAGTACTTC | CASNQAAGLKTQYF
20 | . | . | TRBJ2-4 | TRBV23-1 | TGCGCCAGCAGTCAAGGTTCCCTCCCCGTCAGGGTTTTCCCCAAAAACATTCAGTACTTC | CASSQGSLPVRVFPKNIQYF
12 | . | . | TRBJ2-3 | TRBV27 | TGTGCCAGCAGTACATCCTCGGATACGCAGTATTTT | CASSTSSDTQYF
18 | . | TRBD2 | TRBJ2-7 | TRBV5-1 | TGCGCCAGCAGCTTGGATCTGAAAGCGGGGGATCGATCCTACGAGCAGTACTTC | CASSLDLKAGDRSYEQYF
20 | . | TRBD2 | TRBJ2-7 | TRBV4-3 | TGCGCCAGCAGCCACTTTACCGGGACTAGCGGGGGCCGACTTGGGTACGAGCAGTACTTC | CASSHFTGTSGGRLGYEQYF
11 | . | . | TRBJ2-7 | TRBV6-5 | TGTGCCAGCAGTTACCAACAAGGGCAGTACTTC | CASSYQQGQYF
13 | . | TRBD2 | TRBJ2-7 | TRBV29-1 | TGCAGCGCCGTTACTAGCGGGGGGAACGAGCAGTACTTC | CSAVTSGGNEQYF
15 | . | TRBD1 | TRBJ2-2 | TRBV19 | TGTGCCAGTAGTCGCGGACAGGGGGCAGTATCTGGCCTGTTTTTT | CASSRGQGAVSGLFF
11 | . | . | TRBJ2-7 | TRBV18 | TGTGCCAGCTCGACCCTATACGAGCAGTACTTC | CASSTLYEQYF
15 | once | TRBD2 | TRBJ2-1 | TRBV11-3 | TGTGCCAGCAGCCAGGGACTAGCGGGGGGCCGGGAGCAGTTCTTC | CASSQGLAGGREQFF
12 | . | . | TRBJ1-1 | TRBV7-6 | TGTGCCAGCAGCCAGTACAGGGCTGAAGCTTTCTTT | CASSQYRAEAFF
14 | . | TRBD1 | TRBJ1-1 | TRBV10-3 | TGTGCCATCAGACCGGGACAGGGAGCGGGTGAAGCTTTCTTT | CAIRPGQGAGEAFF
13 | . | . | TRBJ2-7 | TRBV18 | TGTGCCAGCTCACCAGGGGACAACCGGGGGCAGTACTTC | CASSPGDNRGQYF
16 | . | . | TRBJ1-1 | TRBV27 | TGTGCCAGCAGTCCCTTAGGTCTAAGTATGAACACTGAAGCTTTCTTT | CASSPLGLSMNTEAFF